This T cell receptor beta chain stems from a study of T-cell memory formation after mild COVID-19. Turning to the study itself: Across donors, TCR clusters were largely donor specific.

A single record per CDR3 protein comes from TCRdb applying MiXCR to the 5' RACE reads. The table has roughly 300,000 distinct CDR3 sequences, under 8.5% seen once. The CDR3 loop spans 15 amino acids. Trimming pared 4 bases from V and 5 bases from J, leaving 17 bases between. This clonotype came up many times. Material: PBMCs or a T cell subset sorted from them (not recorded which). This TCR was sampled from a man younger than 35 who had mild COVID-19 (a few samples of this study predate the infection). Cell type and time point are not known. The chain links TRBV12-3 or TRBV12-4 to TRBJ1-1; D remains ambiguous. The CDR3: CASSYSNIGSTEAFF. The CDR3, as DNA: TGTGCCAGCAGTTACAGTAATATAGGGAGTACTGAAGCTTTCTTT.